This TCR beta chain was recovered during a study of Tregs in tolerant kidney transplant recipients. The CDR3 is 14 residues long. V lost 2 bases and J lost 6, with 13 bases in between. Study-level points and caveats: Findings come from small patient numbers and require larger validation.

The method was immunoSEQ multiplex PCR; TCRdb's version includes in-frame clones alone and lacks a portion of them. The sample carries about 18,000 clones, roughly four fifths recorded once. This clone showed up just once. Antigen: not known. The chain employs TRBV23-1 and TRBJ1-2, with D perhaps matching TRBD1 (5 bases). TRBV23-1 is marked as an open reading frame, function uncertain. The sample consisted of Tregs from blood. The sequence was collected from a human donor in good health. The CDR3 DNA reads TGCGCCAGCAGTCAACGGGCAGGGCCCCATGGCTACACCTTC. Its translation is CASSQRAGPHGYTF.